Listed here are 30 T cell receptor beta chains from one sample, sequenced in a study of cytomegalovirus exposure and HLA in healthy donors. Vbeta (60) and Jbeta (13) primers were used in the PCR. This table comes from immunoSEQ multiplex PCR, and its TCRdb copy is limited to in-frame clones, with some not included. The sample has approximately 81,000 clones, around four fifths seen once. The sample consisted of PBMCs. Source of these receptors: a woman aged 50 to 60 in good health and CMV-seropositive.

The V call is TRBV2, the J call TRBJ2-7, with a tentative D call TRBD2 (6 bases). The V end was cut by 4 bases, the J end by 2 bases, with 24 bases between. Germline V gene sequence: CDR1 SNHLY, CDR2 FYNNEI. The CDR3 covers 18 residues. CDR3 amino acids: CASSGRTRDSVVAYEQYF. CDR3 DNA sequence: TGTGCCAGCAGTGGACGAACCCGGGACTCGGTCGTCGCCTACGAGCAGTACTTC. The whole variable domain, remainder taken from reference TRBV2 and TRBJ2-7, is EPEVTQTPSHQVTQMGQEVILRCVPISNHLYFYWYRQILGQKVEFLVSFYNNEISEKSEIFDDQFSVERPDGSNFTLKIRSTKLEDSAMYFCASSGRTRDSVVAYEQYFGPGTRLTVT.

This chain uses TRBV30 with TRBJ2-1; TRBD2 matches 13 bases. From germline, CDR1 is GTSNPN and CDR2 SVGIG (reference sequence). After removal of 2 bases from V and 7 bases from J, the junction contained 8 bases not matched to a gene. The CDR3 spans 16 residues. The CDR3 bases are TGTGCCTGGAGTATGGGACTAGCGGGAAGGGAGAATGAGCAGTTCTTC. It codes for CAWSMGLAGRENEQFF.

This clone was observed once. The junction does not match germline at one end; this may be a read error. The chain has TRBV7-7 and TRBJ2-5; a possible D gene is TRBD2 (5 bases). Looked up from germline, CDR1 is SSHAT and CDR2 is FNYEAQ (reference sequence). This CDR3 comprises 18 residues. In nucleotides, the CDR3 is TGTGCTAGCAGCTTACGTCCTGGTCTGGTCGGGATAGGAGAGACCCAGTACTTC. Translation: CASSLRPGLVGIGETQYF.

The chain recombines TRBV7-9 with TRBJ2-5, with TRBD2 matching 10 bases. With V trimmed by 2 bases and J by 1 base, 1 base remained unmatched. This CDR3 has 15 amino acids. Germline assignment: CDR1 SEHNR and CDR2 FQNEAQ (reference sequence). The CDR3 sequence: CASSLTSGTQETQYF. Written as DNA, the CDR3 is TGTGCCAGCAGCTTAACTAGCGGGACCCAAGAGACCCAGTACTTC.

The rearrangement joins TRBV30 to TRBJ2-5; D uncertain. The germline CDR1 and CDR2 sequences are GTSNPN and SVGIG (reference sequence). Trimming shortened V by 4 bases and J by 5 bases, and 5 bases separated the two germline ends. The CDR3 contains 10 residues. CDR3 nucleotide sequence: TGTGCCTGGATAGCTGAGACCCAGTACTTC. This translates into CAWIAETQYF.

This clone has only one observation. The gene calls are TRBV6-5 and TRBJ2-7, with 7 bases that match TRBD1. Germline V gene data show CDR1 as MNHEY and CDR2 as SVGAGI. The CDR3 contains 15 residues. With V trimmed by 6 bases and J by 6 bases, 14 bases remained unmatched. CDR3 nucleotides: TGTGCCAGCAGCGAAAGACAGGGTTTGATACTCGAGCAGTACTTC. Translated, it gives CASSERQGLILEQYF.

The chain is built from TRBV2 and TRBJ2-7, with D unresolved. The germline V and J ends were trimmed by 3 bases and 6 bases, with 9 bases remaining between them. This CDR3 comprises 12 residues. CDR1 is SNHLY, CDR2 FYNNEI, per germline. This chain's CDR3 is CASSEAVLEQYF. CDR3 nucleotide sequence: TGTGCCAGCAGTGAGGCCGTGCTCGAGCAGTACTTC.

The CDR3: CASSLASSGVGETQYF. As DNA, the CDR3 is TGTGCCAGCAGCTTAGCGTCGTCAGGGGTTGGGGAGACCCAGTACTTC. The rearrangement links TRBV7-6 to TRBJ2-5; perhaps TRBD1 as D (6 bases). Trimming took 0 bases from V and 5 from J, leaving 16 bases between them. The CDR3 has 16 residues. The germline gives CDR1 SGHVS, CDR2 FNYEAQ.

The DNA for the CDR3 is TGCAGCGGGAGGGGCTACAATGAGCAGTTCTTC. Translated, it gives CSGRGYNEQFF. The chain has TRBV29-1 and TRBJ2-1; weak D call: TRBD2 (6 bases). The V and J ends lost 7 bases and 3 bases respectively, with 7 bases between them. The CDR3 consists of 11 residues. Germline V gives CDR1 SQVTM, CDR2 ANQGSEA.

The V gene is TRBV7-9, the J gene TRBJ2-7, with TRBD2 matching over 8 bases. Germline assignment: CDR1 SEHNR and CDR2 FQNEAQ (reference sequence). With 1 base clipped from V and 7 bases from J, the junction kept 12 bases outside the gene matches. This CDR3 spans 16 amino acids. CDR3 nucleotide sequence: TGTGCCAGCAGCTTAGAGGGTAGCGGGACGATTCGGGAGCAGTACTTC. The encoded protein is CASSLEGSGTIREQYF.

The V and J genes are TRBV7-8 and TRBJ2-3; no firm D call. CDR3 length: 14 residues. CDR1 is SGHVS, CDR2 FQNEAQ, per germline. V lost 5 bases to trimming and J lost 1 base, with 10 bases between them. CDR3 bases: TGTGCCAGCAGCCCCACGACTCGCACAGATACGCAGTATTTT. The encoded protein is CASSPTTRTDTQYF.

The chain carries TRBV27 and TRBJ2-1; weak D call: TRBD2 (6 bases). The CDR3 is 14 residues long. V lost 7 bases and J 3 bases, leaving 13 bases between the germline ends. The germline V gene encodes CDR1 MNHEY and CDR2 SMNVEV (reference sequence). The CDR3 sequence: CASNARRDYNEQFF. The DNA for the CDR3 is TGTGCCAGCAACGCGCGGCGGGACTACAATGAGCAGTTCTTC.

This chain links TRBV28 with TRBJ2-6; TRBD1 is a possible D gene (7 bases). The V and J ends lost 7 bases and 5 bases respectively, with 15 bases between them. The CDR3 length is 15 residues. The V gene's germline CDR1 is MDHEN and CDR2 SYDVKM. DNA for the CDR3: TGTGCCAGCACTCCCCCAGGGGGGAGGGCCAACGTCCTGACTTTC. Translating gives CASTPPGGRANVLTF.

In its sample, this clone was seen a few times. The rearrangement uses TRBV30 and TRBJ1-1, with D hard to call. V lost 8 bases and J 1 base, leaving 11 bases between the germline ends. The CDR3 has 12 amino acids. Germline CDR1 GTSNPN, CDR2 SVGIG (reference sequence). The CDR3 coding sequence is TGTGCCAGCAGCGTAGGGAACACTGAAGCTTTCTTT. It is translated as CASSVGNTEAFF.

The chain recombines TRBV5-6 with TRBJ2-7; 7 nucleotides align to TRBD2. V shed 0 bases, J shed 4 bases, and the junction held 4 bases outside the gene matches. Germline CDR1 is SGHDT and CDR2 is YYEEEE. CDR3 length equals 14 residues. The CDR3 nucleotides are TGTGCCAGCAGCTTGGACGCGGGAGCTTACGAGCAGTACTTC. Protein product: CASSLDAGAYEQYF.

This chain connects TRBV6-6 to TRBJ1-4; D might be TRBD1 (5 bases). The CDR3 runs to 13 residues. Trimming cost V 7 bases and J 8 bases, with 14 bases left between them. CDR1 is MNHNY, CDR2 SVGAGI, per germline (reference sequence). The DNA for the CDR3 is TGTGCCAGCATGGGACGGACTATCGAAAAACTGTTTTTT. Its protein product is CASMGRTIEKLFF.

The chain employs TRBV7-9 and TRBJ1-5; 9 bases line up with TRBD1. Germline V gives CDR1 SEHNR, CDR2 FQNEAQ (reference sequence). The CDR3 sequence is 17 residues long. The V gene end was trimmed by 5 bases and the J gene end by 9 bases; junction bases not matched to a gene: 17. CDR3 region: CASSRTAAGTGLSPQHF. The CDR3 bases are TGTGCCAGCAGCCGAACAGCAGCCGGGACAGGGTTGTCGCCCCAGCATTTT.

This clone occurred a few times. The sample holds other DNA sequences that translate to the same CDR3. The rearrangement links TRBV27 to TRBJ2-7; no clear D gene. V lost 2 bases and J 2 bases, leaving 13 bases between the germline ends. Germline values: CDR1 MNHEY, CDR2 SMNVEV (reference sequence). This CDR3 has 15 amino acids. The CDR3 sequence is CASSLAHSSTYEQYF. CDR3 nucleotide sequence: TGTGCCAGCAGTTTAGCGCACAGTTCCACCTACGAGCAGTACTTC.

The chain links TRBV5-6 to TRBJ1-1; no clear D gene. This CDR3 has 15 amino acids. The germline V and J ends were trimmed by 6 bases and 2 bases, with 17 bases remaining between them. Germline V gene lookup returns CDR1 SGHDT and CDR2 YYEEEE. CDR3 nucleotide sequence: TGTGCCAGCACCGCCTGGACTCTACCTAACACTGAAGCTTTCTTT. This sequence encodes CASTAWTLPNTEAFF.

The J gene is TRBJ1-5, the V gene TRBV27; D not resolved. The CDR3 consists of 13 residues. The germline V gene has CDR1 MNHEY and CDR2 SMNVEV (reference sequence). Trimming pared 2 bases from V and 5 bases from J, leaving 7 bases between. CDR3 bases: TGTGCCAGCAGTTTAAACAGATATCAGCCCCAGCATTTT. It translates to CASSLNRYQPQHF.

The chain recombines TRBV10-3 with TRBJ1-2; tentative D call: TRBD1 (5 bases). V gave up 7 bases and J gave up 4 bases, with 10 bases separating them. This CDR3 is built from 12 residues. Germline V gene sequence: CDR1 ENHRY, CDR2 SYGVKD. Here the CDR3 DNA reads TGTGCCATCATGCGACAGTCCTATGGCTACACCTTC. It encodes CAIMRQSYGYTF.

The chain joins TRBV19 to TRBJ2-3; a possible D gene is TRBD2 (6 bases). Trimming stripped 9 bases from V and 6 bases from J, with 22 bases between. The V gene's germline CDR1 is LNHDA and CDR2 SQIVND (reference sequence). This CDR3 has 15 amino acids. CDR3 sequence (DNA): TGTGCCAGCTCCGGGGGTGGAGGCTTGATGGATACGCAGTATTTT. This sequence encodes CASSGGGGLMDTQYF.

CDR3 residues: CAWDRSHNYGYTF. The CDR3 bases are TGTGCCTGGGACAGGAGTCACAACTATGGCTACACCTTC. The chain recombines TRBV30 with TRBJ1-2; a weak D match, TRBD1 (6 bases). The V end was cut by 5 bases, the J end by 2 bases, with 12 bases between. Per the germline V gene, CDR1 is GTSNPN and CDR2 is SVGIG (reference sequence). The CDR3 contains 13 residues.

The chain couples TRBV9 to TRBJ2-1; unclear D gene. The V and J ends lost 4 bases and 4 bases respectively, with 18 bases between them. Germline CDR1 is SGDLS and CDR2 is YYNGEE. The CDR3 contains 16 residues. The CDR3 region has the DNA TGTGCCAGCAGCACTTTTACGGGTTCGTTATACAATGAGCAGTTCTTC. Amino acids: CASSTFTGSLYNEQFF.

This chain connects TRBV2 to TRBJ2-1, with 8 positions matching TRBD2. Germline lookup yields CDR1 SNHLY and CDR2 FYNNEI. J gave up 8 bases and V 11 bases, and 11 bases lay outside the gene matches. The CDR3 runs 13 residues. The CDR3 is CALGTGGFDEQFF. The CDR3 nucleotides read TGTGCCCTTGGGACGGGAGGGTTCGATGAGCAGTTCTTC.

This sequence joins TRBV21-1 and TRBJ2-5; the table's D gene call, TRBD2, was not cross checked with the DNA. TRBV21-1 is a pseudogene segment. This CDR3 has 16 residues. CDR3 residues: CASSKCGAPFQETQYF. In DNA form, the CDR3 reads TGTGCCAGCAGCAAGTGCGGGGCTCCCTTCCAAGAGACCCAGTACTTC.

The chain couples TRBV5-1 to TRBJ1-1; 10 bases match TRBD1. V was pared by 3 bases and J by 3 bases, with 20 bases of the junction left unmatched. From germline, CDR1 is SGHRS and CDR2 YFSETQ. This CDR3 region has 20 residues. In DNA form, the CDR3 reads TGCGCCAGCAGCTCAGTATTGTATCCGGGACAGGGGCTCTTTTACACTGAAGCTTTCTTT. Encoded protein: CASSSVLYPGQGLFYTEAFF. The full variable domain, in which reference TRBV5-1 and TRBJ1-1 provide the parts outside the CDR3, is KAGVTQTPRYLIKTRGQQVTLSCSPISGHRSVSWYQQTPGQGLQFLFEYFSETQRNKGNFPGRFSGRQFSNSRSEMNVSTLELGDSALYLCASSSVLYPGQGLFYTEAFFGQGTRLTVV.

The V and J genes are TRBV13 and TRBJ1-1; D possibly corresponds to TRBD1 (5 bases). From germline, CDR1 is PRHDT and CDR2 FYEKMQ (reference sequence). The CDR3 consists of 17 residues. The V end lost 0 bases, the J end lost 1 base, and 15 bases lay between the germline ends. CDR3 DNA sequence: TGTGCCAGCAGCTTAGGCCTCATGGGGCAACCGAACACTGAAGCTTTCTTT. It translates to CASSLGLMGQPNTEAFF.

The rearrangement links TRBV6-6 to TRBJ1-1, with TRBD1 matching 8 bases. The ends lost 7 bases at V and 2 bases at J; junction bases unmatched: 9. The germline V gene encodes CDR1 MNHNY and CDR2 SVGAGI (reference sequence). CDR3 length: 15 residues. The CDR3 spells CASIDRGWENTEAFF. For the CDR3, the DNA is TGTGCCAGCATTGACAGGGGTTGGGAAAACACTGAAGCTTTCTTT.

The CDR3 reads CSSLVTDTQYF. The CDR3, as DNA: TGCAGTTCCCTCGTCACAGATACGCAGTATTTT. V usage is TRBV20-1 and J usage is TRBJ2-3; D is unresolved. Trimming removed 8 bases at V and 2 bases at J, with 8 bases between. Germline lookup yields CDR1 DFQATT and CDR2 SNEGSKA (reference sequence). The CDR3 spans 11 residues.